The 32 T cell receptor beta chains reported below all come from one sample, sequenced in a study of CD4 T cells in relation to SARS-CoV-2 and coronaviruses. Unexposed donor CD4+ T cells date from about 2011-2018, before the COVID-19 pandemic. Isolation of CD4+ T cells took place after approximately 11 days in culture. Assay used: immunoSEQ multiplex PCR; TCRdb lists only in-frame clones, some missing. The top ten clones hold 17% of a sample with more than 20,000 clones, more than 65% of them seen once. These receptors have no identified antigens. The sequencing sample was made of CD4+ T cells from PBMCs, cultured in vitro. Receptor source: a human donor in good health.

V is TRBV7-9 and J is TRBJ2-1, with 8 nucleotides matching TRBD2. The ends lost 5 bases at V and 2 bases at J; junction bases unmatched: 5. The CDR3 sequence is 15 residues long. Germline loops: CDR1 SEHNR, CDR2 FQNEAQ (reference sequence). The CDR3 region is CASSQTSVTYNEQFF. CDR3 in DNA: TGTGCCAGCAGCCAGACTAGCGTGACCTACAATGAGCAGTTCTTC.

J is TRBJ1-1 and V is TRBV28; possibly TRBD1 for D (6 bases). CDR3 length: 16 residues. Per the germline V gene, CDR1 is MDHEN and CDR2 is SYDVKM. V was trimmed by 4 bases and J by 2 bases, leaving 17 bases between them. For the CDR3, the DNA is TGTGCCAGCAGTTATTCCGGGGGGCTGAAAAACACTGAAGCTTTCTTT. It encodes CASSYSGGLKNTEAFF.

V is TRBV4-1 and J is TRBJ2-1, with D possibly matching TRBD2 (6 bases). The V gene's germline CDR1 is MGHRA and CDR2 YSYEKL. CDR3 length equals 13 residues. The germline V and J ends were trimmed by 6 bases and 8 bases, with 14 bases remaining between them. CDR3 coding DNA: TGCGCCAGCAGTATGTTCGGGAGCTATGAGCAGTTCTTC. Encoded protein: CASSMFGSYEQFF.

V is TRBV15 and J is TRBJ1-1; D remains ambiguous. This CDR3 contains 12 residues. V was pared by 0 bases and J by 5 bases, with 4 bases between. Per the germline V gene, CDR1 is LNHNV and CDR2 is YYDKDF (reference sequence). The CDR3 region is CATSRDTTEAFF. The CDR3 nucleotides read TGTGCCACCAGCAGAGATACAACTGAAGCTTTCTTT.

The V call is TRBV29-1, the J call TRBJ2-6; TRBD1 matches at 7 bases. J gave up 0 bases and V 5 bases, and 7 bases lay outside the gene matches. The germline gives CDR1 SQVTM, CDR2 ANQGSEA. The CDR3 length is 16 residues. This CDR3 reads CSVLDRVPSGANVLTF. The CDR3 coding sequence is TGCAGCGTTCTCGACAGGGTCCCCTCTGGGGCCAACGTCCTGACTTTC. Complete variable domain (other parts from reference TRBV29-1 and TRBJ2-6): SAVISQKPSRDICQRGTSLTIQCQVDSQVTMMFWYRQQPGQSLTLIATANQGSEATYESGFVIDKFPISRPNLTFSTLTVSNMSPEDSSIYLCSVLDRVPSGANVLTFGAGSRLTVL.

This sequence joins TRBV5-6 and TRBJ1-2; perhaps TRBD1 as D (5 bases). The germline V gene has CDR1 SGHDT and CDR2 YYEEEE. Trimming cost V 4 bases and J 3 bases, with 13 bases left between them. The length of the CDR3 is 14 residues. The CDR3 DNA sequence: TGTGCCAGCAGCATAACCGCAGGGCACTATGGCTACACCTTC. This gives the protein CASSITAGHYGYTF.

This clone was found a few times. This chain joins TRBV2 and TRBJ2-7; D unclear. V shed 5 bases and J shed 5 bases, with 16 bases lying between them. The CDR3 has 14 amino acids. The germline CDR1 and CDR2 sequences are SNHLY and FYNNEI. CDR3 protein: CASSPRQDRNEQYF. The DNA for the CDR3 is TGTGCCAGCAGTCCCCGGCAGGATAGGAACGAGCAGTACTTC.

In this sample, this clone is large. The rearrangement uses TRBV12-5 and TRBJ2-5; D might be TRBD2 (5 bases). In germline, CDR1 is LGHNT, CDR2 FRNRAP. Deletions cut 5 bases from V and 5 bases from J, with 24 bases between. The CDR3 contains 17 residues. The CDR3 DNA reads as TGTGCTAGTGGTCCCGCCCCCCAGGACTTTTCTGCGGAGACCCAGTACTTC. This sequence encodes CASGPAPQDFSAETQYF.

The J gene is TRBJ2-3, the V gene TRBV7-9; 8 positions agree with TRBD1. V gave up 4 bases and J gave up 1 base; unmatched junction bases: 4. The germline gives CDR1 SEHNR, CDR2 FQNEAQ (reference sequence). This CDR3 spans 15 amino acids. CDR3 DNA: TGTGCCAGCAGCTCCGCGGACAGGGGCACAGATACGCAGTATTTT. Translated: CASSSADRGTDTQYF.

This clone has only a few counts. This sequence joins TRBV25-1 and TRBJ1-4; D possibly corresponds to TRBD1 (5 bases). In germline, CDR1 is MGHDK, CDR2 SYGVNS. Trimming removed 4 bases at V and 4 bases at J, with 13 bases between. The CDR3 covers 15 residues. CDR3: CASSGWDAGNEKLFF. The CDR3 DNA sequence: TGTGCCAGCAGTGGCTGGGACGCAGGTAATGAAAAACTGTTTTTT.

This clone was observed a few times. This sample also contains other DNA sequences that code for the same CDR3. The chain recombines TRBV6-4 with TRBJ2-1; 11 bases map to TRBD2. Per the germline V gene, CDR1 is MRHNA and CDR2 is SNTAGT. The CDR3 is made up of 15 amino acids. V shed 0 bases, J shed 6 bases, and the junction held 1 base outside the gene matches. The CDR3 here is CASSDSTSGSNEQFF. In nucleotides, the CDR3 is TGTGCCAGCAGTGACTCAACTAGCGGGAGCAATGAGCAGTTCTTC.

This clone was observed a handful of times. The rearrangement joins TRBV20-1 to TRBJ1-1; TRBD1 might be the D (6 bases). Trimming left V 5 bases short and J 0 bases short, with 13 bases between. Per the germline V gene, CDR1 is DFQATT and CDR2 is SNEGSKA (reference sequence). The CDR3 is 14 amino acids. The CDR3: CSARGQSLNTEAFF. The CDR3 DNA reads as TGCAGTGCTCGTGGACAGTCCCTGAACACTGAAGCTTTCTTT.

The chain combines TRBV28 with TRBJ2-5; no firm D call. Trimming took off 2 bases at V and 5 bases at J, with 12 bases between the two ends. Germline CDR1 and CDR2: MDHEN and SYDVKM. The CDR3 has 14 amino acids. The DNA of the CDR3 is TGTGCCAGCAGTTTACCGCTCGGTCGTGAGACCCAGTACTTC. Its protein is CASSLPLGRETQYF.

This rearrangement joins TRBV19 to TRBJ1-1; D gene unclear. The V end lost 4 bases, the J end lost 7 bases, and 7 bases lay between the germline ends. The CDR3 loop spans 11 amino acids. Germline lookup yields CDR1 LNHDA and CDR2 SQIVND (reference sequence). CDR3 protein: CASSKPSEAFF. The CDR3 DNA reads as TGTGCCAGTAGTAAACCAAGTGAAGCTTTCTTT.

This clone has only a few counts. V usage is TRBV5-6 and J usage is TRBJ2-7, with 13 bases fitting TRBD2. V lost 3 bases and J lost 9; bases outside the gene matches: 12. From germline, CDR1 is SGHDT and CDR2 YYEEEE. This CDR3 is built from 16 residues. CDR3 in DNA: TGTGCCAGCAGCTCCAGACTAGCGGGAGGTGCTGGGGGGCAGTACTTC. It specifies CASSSRLAGGAGGQYF.

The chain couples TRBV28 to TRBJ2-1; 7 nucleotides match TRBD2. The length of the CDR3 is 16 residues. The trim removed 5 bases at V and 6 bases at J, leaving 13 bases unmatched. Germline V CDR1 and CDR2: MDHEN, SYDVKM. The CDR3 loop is CASSRVYAGVSNEQFF. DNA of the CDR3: TGTGCCAGCAGTCGGGTCTACGCGGGAGTATCCAATGAGCAGTTCTTC.

This CDR3 reads CASSQAGTGHHYGYTF. In DNA form, the CDR3 reads TGTGCCAGCAGCCAAGCCGGGACAGGGCACCACTATGGCTACACCTTC. This chain connects TRBV4-2 to TRBJ1-2, with 9 bases lining up with TRBD1. Germline loops: CDR1 LGHNA, CDR2 YNFKEQ. CDR3 length: 16 residues. V lost 1 base and J lost 3; bases outside the gene matches: 6.

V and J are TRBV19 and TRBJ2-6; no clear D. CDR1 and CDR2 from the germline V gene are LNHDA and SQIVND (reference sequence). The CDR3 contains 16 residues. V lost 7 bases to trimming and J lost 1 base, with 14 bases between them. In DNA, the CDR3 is TGTGCCAGTAATCCAGCTGGAAAATCTGGGGCCAACGTCCTGACTTTC. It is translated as CASNPAGKSGANVLTF.

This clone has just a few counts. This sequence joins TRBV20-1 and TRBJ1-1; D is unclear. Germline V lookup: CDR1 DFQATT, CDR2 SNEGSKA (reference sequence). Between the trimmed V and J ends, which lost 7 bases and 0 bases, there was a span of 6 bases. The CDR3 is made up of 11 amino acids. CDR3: CSGTVNTEAFF. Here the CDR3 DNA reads TGCAGTGGAACAGTGAACACTGAAGCTTTCTTT.

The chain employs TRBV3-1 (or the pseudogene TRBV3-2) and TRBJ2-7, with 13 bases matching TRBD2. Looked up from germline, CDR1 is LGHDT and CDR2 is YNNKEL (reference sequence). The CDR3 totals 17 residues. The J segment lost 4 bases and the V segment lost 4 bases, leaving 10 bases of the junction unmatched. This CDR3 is CASSLRTSGRADYEQYF. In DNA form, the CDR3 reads TGTGCCAGCAGCCTCCGGACTAGCGGGAGAGCAGATTACGAGCAGTACTTC.

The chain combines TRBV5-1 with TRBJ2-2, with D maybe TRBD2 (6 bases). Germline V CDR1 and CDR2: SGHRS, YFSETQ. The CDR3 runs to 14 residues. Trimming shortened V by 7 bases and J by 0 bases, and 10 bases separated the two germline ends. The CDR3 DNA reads TGCGCCAGCCGGGGGACGCCGAACACCGGGGAGCTGTTTTTT. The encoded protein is CASRGTPNTGELFF.

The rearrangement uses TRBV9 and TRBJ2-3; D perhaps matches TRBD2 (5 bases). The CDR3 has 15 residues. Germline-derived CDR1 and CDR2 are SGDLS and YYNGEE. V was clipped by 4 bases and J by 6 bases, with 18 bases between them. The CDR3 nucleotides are TGTGCCAGCAGCCCTTGGGGAGCGACGTCGGATACGCAGTATTTT. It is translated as CASSPWGATSDTQYF.

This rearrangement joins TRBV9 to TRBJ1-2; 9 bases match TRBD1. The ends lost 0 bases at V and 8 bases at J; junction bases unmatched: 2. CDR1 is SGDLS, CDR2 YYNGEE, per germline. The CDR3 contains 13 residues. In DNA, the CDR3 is TGTGCCAGCAGCGTAGGACAGGGGGACGGCTACACCTTC. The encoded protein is CASSVGQGDGYTF.

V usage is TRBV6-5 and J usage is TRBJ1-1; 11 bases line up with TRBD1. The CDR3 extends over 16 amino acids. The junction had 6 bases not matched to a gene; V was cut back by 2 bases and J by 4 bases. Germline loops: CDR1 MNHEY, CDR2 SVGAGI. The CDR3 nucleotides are TGTGCCAGCAGTTACGGTTATGGGACAGGGGGCACTGAAGCTTTCTTT. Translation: CASSYGYGTGGTEAFF.

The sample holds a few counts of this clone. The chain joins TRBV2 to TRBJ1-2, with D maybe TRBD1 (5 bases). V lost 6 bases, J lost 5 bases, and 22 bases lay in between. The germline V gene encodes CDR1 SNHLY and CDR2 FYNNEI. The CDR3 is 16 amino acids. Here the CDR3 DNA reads TGTGCCAGCAGCCCGCTCCCCCGGGGCGGGTTGTATGGCTACACCTTC. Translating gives CASSPLPRGGLYGYTF. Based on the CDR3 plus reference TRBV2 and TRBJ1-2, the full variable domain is EPEVTQTPSHQVTQMGQEVILRCVPISNHLYFYWYRQILGQKVEFLVSFYNNEISEKSEIFDDQFSVERPDGSNFTLKIRSTKLEDSAMYFCASSPLPRGGLYGYTFGSGTRLTVV.

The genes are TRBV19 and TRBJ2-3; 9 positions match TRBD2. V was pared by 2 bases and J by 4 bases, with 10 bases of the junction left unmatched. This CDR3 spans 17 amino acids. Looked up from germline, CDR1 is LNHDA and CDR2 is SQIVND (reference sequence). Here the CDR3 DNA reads TGTGCCAGTAGTATAATTAGTAGCGGGAGAATGGCAGATACGCAGTATTTT. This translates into CASSIISSGRMADTQYF.

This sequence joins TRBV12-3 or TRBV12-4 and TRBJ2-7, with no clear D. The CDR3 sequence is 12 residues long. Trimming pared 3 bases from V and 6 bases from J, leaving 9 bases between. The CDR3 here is CASSFSAGEQYF. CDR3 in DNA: TGTGCCAGCAGTTTTTCTGCCGGCGAGCAGTACTTC.

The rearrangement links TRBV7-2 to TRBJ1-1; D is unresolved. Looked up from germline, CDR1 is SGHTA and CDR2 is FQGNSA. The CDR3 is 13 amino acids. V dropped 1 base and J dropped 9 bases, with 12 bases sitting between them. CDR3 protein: CASSLGPSAQAFF. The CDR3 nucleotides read TGTGCCAGCAGCTTAGGGCCAAGCGCGCAAGCTTTCTTT. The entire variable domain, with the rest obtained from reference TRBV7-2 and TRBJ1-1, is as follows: GAGVSQSPSNKVTEKGKDVELRCDPISGHTALYWYRQSLGQGLEFLIYFQGNSAPDKSGLPSDRFSAERTGGSVSTLTIQRTQQEDSAVYLCASSLGPSAQAFFGQGTRLTVV.

The DNA of the CDR3 is TGCGCCAGCAGTGAGGGACAGGGTGACGAAAAACTGTTTTTT. It is translated as CASSEGQGDEKLFF. The V and J genes are TRBV10-1 and TRBJ1-4; 8 bases are shared with TRBD1. Losses at the gene ends were 2 bases for V and 8 bases for J; bases not matched to a gene: 4. In germline, CDR1 is WNHNN, CDR2 SYGVQD (reference sequence). The length of the CDR3 is 14 residues.

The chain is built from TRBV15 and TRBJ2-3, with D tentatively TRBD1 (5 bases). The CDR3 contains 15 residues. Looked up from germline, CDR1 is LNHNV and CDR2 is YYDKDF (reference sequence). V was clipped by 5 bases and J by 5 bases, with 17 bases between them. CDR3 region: CATSGRTGGGDTQYF. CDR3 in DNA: TGTGCCACCAGCGGACGAACAGGTGGTGGAGATACGCAGTATTTT.

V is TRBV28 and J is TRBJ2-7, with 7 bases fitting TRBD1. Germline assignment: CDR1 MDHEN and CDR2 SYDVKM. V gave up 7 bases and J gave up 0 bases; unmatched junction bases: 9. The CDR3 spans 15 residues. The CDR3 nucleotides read TGTGCCAGCAAGAGAAAAGACAGGGACTCCTACGAGCAGTACTTC. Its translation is CASKRKDRDSYEQYF.

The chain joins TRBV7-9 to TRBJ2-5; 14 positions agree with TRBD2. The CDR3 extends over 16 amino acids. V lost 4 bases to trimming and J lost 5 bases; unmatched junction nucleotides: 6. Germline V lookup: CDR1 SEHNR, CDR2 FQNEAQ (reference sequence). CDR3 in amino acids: CASSSGLAGVGETQYF. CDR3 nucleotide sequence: TGTGCCAGCAGCTCGGGACTAGCGGGAGTCGGCGAGACCCAGTACTTC. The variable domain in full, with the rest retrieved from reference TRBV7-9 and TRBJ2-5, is DTGVSQNPRHKITKRGQNVTFRCDPISEHNRLYWYRQTLGQGPEFLTYFQNEAQLEKSRLLSDRFSAERPKGSFSTLEIQRTEQGDSAMYLCASSSGLAGVGETQYFGPGTRLLVL.